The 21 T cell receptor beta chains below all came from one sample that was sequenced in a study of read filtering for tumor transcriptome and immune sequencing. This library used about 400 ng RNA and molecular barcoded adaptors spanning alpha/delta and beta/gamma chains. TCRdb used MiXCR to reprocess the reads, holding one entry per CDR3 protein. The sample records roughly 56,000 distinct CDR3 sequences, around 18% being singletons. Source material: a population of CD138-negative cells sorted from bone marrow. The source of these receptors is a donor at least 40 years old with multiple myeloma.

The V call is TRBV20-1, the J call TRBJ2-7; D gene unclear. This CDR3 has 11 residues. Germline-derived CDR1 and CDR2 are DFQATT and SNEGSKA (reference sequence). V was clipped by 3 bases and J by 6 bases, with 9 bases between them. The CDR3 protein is CSARVRAEQYF. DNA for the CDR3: TGCAGTGCTAGGGTTAGGGCCGAGCAGTACTTC.

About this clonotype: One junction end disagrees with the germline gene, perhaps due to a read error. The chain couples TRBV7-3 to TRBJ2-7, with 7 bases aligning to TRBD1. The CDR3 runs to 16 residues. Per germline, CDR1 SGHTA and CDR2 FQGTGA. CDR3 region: CASSSFRDSLSYDQYF. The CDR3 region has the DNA TGTGCCAGCAGCTCGTTCCGGGACAGCTTATCCTACGATCAGTACTTC.

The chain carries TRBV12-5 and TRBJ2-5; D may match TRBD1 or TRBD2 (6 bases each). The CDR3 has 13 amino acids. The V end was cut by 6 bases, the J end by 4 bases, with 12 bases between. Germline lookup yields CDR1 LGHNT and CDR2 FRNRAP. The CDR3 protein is CASGPTGAETQYF. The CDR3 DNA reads TGTGCTAGTGGCCCCACGGGGGCAGAGACCCAGTACTTC.

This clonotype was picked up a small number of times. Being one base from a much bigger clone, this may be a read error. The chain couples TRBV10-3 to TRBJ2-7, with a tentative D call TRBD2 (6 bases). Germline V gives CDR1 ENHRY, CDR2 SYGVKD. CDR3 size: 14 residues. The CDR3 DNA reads TGTGCCACCAGTGAGTCGGGGGAACGCTACGAGCAGTACTTC. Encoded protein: CATSESGERYEQYF.

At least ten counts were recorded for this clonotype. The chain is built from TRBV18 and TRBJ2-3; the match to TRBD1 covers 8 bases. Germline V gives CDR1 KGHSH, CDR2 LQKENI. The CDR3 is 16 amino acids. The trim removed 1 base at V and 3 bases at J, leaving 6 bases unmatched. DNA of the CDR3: TGTGCCAGCTCACCACGGCTTCAGGGGGCTACAGATACGCAGTATTTT. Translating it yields CASSPRLQGATDTQYF.

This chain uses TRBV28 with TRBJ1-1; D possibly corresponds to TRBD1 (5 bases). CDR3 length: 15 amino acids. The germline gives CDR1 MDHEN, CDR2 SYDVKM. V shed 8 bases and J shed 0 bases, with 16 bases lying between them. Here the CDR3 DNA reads TGTGCCAGCGGGACCGCCACTAACATGAACACTGAAGCTTTCTTT. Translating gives CASGTATNMNTEAFF. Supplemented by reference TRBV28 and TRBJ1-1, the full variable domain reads DVKVTQSSRYLVKRTGEKVFLECVQDMDHENMFWYRQDPGLGLRLIYFSYDVKMKEKGDIPEGYSVSREKKERFSLILESASTNQTSMYLCASGTATNMNTEAFFGQGTRLTVV.

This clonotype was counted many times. This CDR3 reads CASSDQGQSGNTIYF. The CDR3, as DNA: TGTGCCAGCAGTGATCAAGGACAGTCTGGAAACACCATATATTTT. The chain employs TRBV25-1 and TRBJ1-3; maybe TRBD1 (6 bases). The CDR3 is 15 residues long. V was clipped by 3 bases and J by 1 base, with 10 bases between them. Germline V gives CDR1 MGHDK, CDR2 SYGVNS.

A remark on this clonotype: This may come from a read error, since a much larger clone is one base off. The CDR3 DNA follows: TGTGCCAGCAGCTCCGGAGCATACGACCAGTACTTC. Residues: CASSSGAYDQYF. The chain is built from TRBV11-1 and TRBJ2-7; D unclear. The CDR3 length is 12 residues. Germline CDR1 and CDR2: SGHAT and FQDESV (reference sequence).

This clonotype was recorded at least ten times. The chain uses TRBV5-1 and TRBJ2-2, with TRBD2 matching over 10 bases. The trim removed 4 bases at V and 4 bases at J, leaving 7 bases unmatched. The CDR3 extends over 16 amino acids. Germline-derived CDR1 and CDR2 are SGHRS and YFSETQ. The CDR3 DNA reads TGCGCCAGCAGCAAAACCGGGACTAGCGTCACCGGGGAGCTGTTTTTT. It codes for CASSKTGTSVTGELFF.

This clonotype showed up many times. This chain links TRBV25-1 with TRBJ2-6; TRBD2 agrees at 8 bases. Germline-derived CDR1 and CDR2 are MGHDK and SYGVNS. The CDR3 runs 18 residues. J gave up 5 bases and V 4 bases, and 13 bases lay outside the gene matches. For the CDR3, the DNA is TGTGCCAGCAGTGCTCCGGGCGGGGGGTTAAGGTGGGCCAACGTCCTGACTTTC. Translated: CASSAPGGGLRWANVLTF. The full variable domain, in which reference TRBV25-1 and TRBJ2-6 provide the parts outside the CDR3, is EADIYQTPRYLVIGTGKKITLECSQTMGHDKMYWYQQDPGMELHLIHYSYGVNSTEKGDLSSESTVSRIRTEHFPLTLESARPSHTSQYLCASSAPGGGLRWANVLTFGAGSRLTVL.

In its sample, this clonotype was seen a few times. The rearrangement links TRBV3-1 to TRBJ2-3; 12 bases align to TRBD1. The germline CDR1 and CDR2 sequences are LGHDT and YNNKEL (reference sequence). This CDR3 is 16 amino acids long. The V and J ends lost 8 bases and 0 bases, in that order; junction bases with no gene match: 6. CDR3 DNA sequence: TGTGCCAGCCAGCCGGGACAGGGGGCAAGCACAGATACGCAGTATTTT. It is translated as CASQPGQGASTDTQYF.

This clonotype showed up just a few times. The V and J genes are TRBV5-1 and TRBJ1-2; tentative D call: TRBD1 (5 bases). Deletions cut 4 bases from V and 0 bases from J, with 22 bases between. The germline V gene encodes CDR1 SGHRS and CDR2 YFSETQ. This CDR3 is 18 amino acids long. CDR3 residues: CASSTEQGSGAANYGYTF. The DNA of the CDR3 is TGCGCCAGCAGCACAGAGCAGGGTTCTGGAGCAGCTAACTATGGCTACACCTTC.

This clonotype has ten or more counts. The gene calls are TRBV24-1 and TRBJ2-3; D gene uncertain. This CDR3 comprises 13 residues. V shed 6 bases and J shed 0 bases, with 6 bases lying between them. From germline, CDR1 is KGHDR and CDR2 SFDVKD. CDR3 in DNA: TGTGCCACCAGTCTACGAAGCACAGATACGCAGTATTTT. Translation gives CATSLRSTDTQYF.

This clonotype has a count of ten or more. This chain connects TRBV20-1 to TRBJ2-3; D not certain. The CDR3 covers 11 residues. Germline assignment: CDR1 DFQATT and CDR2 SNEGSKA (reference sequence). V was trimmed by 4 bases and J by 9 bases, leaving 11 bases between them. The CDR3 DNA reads TGCAGTGCTAACCCAGCTCAAACGCAGTATTTT. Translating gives CSANPAQTQYF.

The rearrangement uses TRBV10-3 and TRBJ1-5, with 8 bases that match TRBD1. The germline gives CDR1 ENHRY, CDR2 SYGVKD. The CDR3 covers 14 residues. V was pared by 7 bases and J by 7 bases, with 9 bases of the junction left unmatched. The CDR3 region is CAINYETGVQPQHF. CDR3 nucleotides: TGTGCCATCAATTACGAGACAGGGGTACAGCCCCAGCATTTT.

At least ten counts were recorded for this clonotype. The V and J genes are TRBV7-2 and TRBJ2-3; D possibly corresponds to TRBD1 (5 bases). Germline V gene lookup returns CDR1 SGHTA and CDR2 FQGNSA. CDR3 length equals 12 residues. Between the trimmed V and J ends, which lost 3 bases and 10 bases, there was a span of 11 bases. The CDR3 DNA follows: TGTGCCAGCAGCTTTCAGGGAAGCGCGCAGTATTTT. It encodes CASSFQGSAQYF.

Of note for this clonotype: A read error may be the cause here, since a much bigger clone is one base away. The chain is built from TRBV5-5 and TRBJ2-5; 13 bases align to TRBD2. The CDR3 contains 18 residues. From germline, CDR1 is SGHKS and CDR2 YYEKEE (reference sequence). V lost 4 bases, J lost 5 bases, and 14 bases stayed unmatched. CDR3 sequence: CASSQLAGGQKLHETQYF. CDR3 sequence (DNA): TGTGCCAGCAGCCAACTAGCGGGAGGGCAAAAACTACATGAGACCCAGTACTTC.

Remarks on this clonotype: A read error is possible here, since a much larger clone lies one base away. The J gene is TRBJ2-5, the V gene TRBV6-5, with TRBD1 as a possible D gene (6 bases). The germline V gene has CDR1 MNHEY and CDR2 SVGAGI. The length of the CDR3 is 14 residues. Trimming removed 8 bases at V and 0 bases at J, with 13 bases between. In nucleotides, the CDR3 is TGTGCCAGCGGTACCCAGGGGTACCAAGAGACCCAGTACTTC. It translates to CASGTQGYQETQYF.

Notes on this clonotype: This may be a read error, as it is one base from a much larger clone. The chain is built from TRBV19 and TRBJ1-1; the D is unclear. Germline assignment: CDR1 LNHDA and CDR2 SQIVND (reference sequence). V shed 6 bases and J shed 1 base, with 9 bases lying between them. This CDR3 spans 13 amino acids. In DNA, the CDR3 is TGTGCCAGTAGATATTTTGGGAACACTGAAGCTTTCTTT. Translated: CASRYFGNTEAFF.

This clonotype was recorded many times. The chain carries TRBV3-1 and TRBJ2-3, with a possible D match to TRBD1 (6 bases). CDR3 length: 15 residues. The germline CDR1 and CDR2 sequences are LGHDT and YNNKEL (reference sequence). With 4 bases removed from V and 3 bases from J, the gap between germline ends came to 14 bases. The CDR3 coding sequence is TGTGCCAGCAGCCCGAGAGGCAGGGGAACAGATACGCAGTATTTT. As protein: CASSPRGRGTDTQYF.

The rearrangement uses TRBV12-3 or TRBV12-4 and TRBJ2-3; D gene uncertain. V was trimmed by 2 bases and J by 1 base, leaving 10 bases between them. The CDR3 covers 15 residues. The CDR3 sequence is CASSLLGSGTDTQYF. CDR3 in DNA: TGTGCCAGCAGTTTATTAGGGTCCGGCACAGATACGCAGTATTTT.